This T cell receptor beta chain originates from a study of blood T cell repertoires in COVID-19. Study-wide background: COVID-19 samples from acute and convalescent phases originated in the United States, Italy and Spain.

Individuals aged 18 to 89 years were recruited from 24 US areas. Clinical history reported by participants formed the basis on which cohorts were assigned. Original methodology: Quantification of nucleated cells was approximated via reference gene primer amplification. Sequencing used immunoSEQ multiplex PCR; TCRdb keeps in-frame clones, though not all of them. V and J calls and clone size follow that table, whereas D and trimming were derived from the DNA. The sample includes roughly 150,000 clones, 75% to 85% of them seen just once. Sequenced: PBMCs or T cells enriched from blood (not recorded which). This receptor was taken from a man aged 40-50 years who had recovered from COVID-19.

CDR3 sequence (DNA): TGTGCCTGCAGGTTTGGGAACACTGAAGCTTTCTTT. Translation gives CACRFGNTEAFF. The chain recombines TRBV19 with TRBJ1-1; D remains ambiguous. The CDR3 spans 12 residues. Looked up from germline, CDR1 is LNHDA and CDR2 is SQIVND (reference sequence). V was trimmed by 11 bases and J by 1 base, leaving 11 bases between them.